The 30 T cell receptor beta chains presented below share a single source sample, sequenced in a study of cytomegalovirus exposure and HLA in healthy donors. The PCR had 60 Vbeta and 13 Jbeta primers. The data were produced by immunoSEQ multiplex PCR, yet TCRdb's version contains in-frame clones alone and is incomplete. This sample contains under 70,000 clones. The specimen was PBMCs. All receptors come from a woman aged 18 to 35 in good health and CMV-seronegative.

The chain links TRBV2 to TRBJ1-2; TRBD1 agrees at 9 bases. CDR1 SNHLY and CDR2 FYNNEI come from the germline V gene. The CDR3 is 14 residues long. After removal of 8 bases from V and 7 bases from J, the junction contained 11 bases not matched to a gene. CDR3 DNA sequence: TGTGCCAGCTGTTCACAGGGGGCAATAACTGGCTACACCTTC. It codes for CASCSQGAITGYTF.

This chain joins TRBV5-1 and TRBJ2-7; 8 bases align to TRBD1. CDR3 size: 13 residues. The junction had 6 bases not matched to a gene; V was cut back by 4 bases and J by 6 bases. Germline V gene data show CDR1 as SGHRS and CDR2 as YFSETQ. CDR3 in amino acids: CASSVDRVAEQYF. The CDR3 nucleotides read TGCGCCAGCAGCGTGGACAGGGTGGCCGAGCAGTACTTC.

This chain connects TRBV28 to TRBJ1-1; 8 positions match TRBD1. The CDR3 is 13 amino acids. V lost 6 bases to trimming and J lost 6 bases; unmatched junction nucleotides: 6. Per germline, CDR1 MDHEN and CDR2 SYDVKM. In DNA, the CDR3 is TGTGCCAGCAGGATACCGGACAGGGCTGAAGCTTTCTTT. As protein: CASRIPDRAEAFF.

As DNA, the CDR3 is TGCGCCAGCAGCCAAGAGGGAGGAGGTGTCTATGGCTACACCTTC. Protein product: CASSQEGGGVYGYTF. The genes are TRBV4-1 and TRBJ1-2; D gene unclear. Germline V gene lookup returns CDR1 MGHRA and CDR2 YSYEKL. Trimming removed 0 bases at V and 4 bases at J, with 12 bases between. The CDR3 sequence is 15 residues long.

The CDR3, as DNA: TGTGCCTGGAGTCCCAGGGGGTGGGAGACCCAGTACTTC. Translation gives CAWSPRGWETQYF. V gene TRBV30 combines with J gene TRBJ2-5, with 7 bases lining up with TRBD1. Germline values: CDR1 GTSNPN, CDR2 SVGIG (reference sequence). CDR3 length: 13 residues. Trimming took 2 bases from V and 5 from J; bases not matched to a gene: 5.

Here the CDR3 reads CASSGQGNTGELFF. The DNA for the CDR3 is TGTGCCAGCAGTGGACAGGGGAACACCGGGGAGCTGTTTTTT. V and J are TRBV6-1 and TRBJ2-2; 7 bases map to TRBD1. The germline V gene encodes CDR1 MNHNS and CDR2 SASEGT. This CDR3 spans 14 amino acids. J gave up 1 base and V 4 bases, and 0 bases lay outside the gene matches.

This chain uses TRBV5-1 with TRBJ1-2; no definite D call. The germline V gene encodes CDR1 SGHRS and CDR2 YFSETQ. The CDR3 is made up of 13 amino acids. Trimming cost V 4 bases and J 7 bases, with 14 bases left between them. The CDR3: CASSPIGQAGYTF. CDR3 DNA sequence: TGCGCCAGCAGCCCCATAGGCCAGGCTGGCTACACCTTC.

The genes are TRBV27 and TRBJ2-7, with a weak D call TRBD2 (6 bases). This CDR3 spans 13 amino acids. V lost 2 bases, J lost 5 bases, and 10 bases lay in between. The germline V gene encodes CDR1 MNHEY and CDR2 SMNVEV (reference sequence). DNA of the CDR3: TGTGCCAGCAGTTTAATTCCGGGGGACGAGCAGTACTTC. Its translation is CASSLIPGDEQYF.

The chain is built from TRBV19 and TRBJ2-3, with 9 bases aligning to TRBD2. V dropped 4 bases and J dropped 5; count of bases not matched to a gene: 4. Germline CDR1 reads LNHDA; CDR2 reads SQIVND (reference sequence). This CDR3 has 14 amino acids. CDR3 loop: CASSSGGGGDTQYF. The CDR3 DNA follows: TGTGCCAGTAGTAGTGGCGGGGGGGGAGATACGCAGTATTTT.

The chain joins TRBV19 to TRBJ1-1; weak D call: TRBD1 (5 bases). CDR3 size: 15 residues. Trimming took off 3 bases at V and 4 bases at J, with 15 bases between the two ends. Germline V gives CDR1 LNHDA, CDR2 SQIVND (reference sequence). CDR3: CASSMVRGESTEAFF. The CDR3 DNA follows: TGTGCCAGTAGTATGGTCCGGGGGGAGAGCACTGAAGCTTTCTTT.

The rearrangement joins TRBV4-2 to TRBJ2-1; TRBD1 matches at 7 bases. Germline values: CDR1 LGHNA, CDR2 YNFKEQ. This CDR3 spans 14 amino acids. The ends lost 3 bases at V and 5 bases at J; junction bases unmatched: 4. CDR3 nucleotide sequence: TGTGCCAGCAGCCACCCCCAGGGGGACAATGAGCAGTTCTTC. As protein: CASSHPQGDNEQFF.

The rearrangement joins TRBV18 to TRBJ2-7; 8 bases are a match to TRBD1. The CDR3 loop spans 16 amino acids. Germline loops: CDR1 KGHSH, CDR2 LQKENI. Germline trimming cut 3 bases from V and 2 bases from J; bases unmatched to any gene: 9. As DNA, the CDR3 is TGTGCCAGCTCACCCACAGGGGGAGGCGTGCCCTACGAGCAGTACTTC. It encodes CASSPTGGGVPYEQYF. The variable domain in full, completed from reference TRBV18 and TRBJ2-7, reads NAGVMQNPRHLVRRRGQEARLRCSPMKGHSHVYWYRQLPEEGLKFMVYLQKENIIDESGMPKERFSAEFPKEGPSILRIQQVVRGDSAAYFCASSPTGGGVPYEQYFGPGTRLTVT.

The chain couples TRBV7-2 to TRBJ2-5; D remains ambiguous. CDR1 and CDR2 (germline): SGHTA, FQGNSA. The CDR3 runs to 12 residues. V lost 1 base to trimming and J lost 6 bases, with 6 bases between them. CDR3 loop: CASSLGSQTQYF. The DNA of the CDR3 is TGTGCCAGCAGCTTAGGCAGTCAGACCCAGTACTTC.

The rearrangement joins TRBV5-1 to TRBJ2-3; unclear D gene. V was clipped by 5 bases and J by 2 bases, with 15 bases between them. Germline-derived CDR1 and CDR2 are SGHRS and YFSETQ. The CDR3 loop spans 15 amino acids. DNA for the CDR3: TGCGCCAGCAGGGTTTCGGTGGAGACCACAGATACGCAGTATTTT. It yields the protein CASRVSVETTDTQYF. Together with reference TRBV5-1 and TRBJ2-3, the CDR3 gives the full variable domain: KAGVTQTPRYLIKTRGQQVTLSCSPISGHRSVSWYQQTPGQGLQFLFEYFSETQRNKGNFPGRFSGRQFSNSRSEMNVSTLELGDSALYLCASRVSVETTDTQYFGPGTRLTVL.

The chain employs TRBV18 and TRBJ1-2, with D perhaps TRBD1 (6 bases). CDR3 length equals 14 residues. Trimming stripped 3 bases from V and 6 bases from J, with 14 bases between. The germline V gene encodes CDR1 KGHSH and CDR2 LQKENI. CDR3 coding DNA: TGTGCCAGCTCACCGCCGGGGGGGGCTCATGGCTACACCTTC. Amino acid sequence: CASSPPGGAHGYTF.

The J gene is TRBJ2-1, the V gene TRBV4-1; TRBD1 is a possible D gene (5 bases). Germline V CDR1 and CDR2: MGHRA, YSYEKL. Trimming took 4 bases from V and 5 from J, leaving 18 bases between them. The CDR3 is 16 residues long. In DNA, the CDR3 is TGCGCCAGCAGCCGCCTAGATGCCAGGGTCGACAATGAGCAGTTCTTC. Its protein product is CASSRLDARVDNEQFF.

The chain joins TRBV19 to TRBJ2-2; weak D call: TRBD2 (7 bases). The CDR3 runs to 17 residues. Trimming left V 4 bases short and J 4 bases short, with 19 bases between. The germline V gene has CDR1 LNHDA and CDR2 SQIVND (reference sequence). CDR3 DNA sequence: TGTGCCAGTAGTAGAAGGGGGGGCACCAGGGGCACCGGGGAGCTGTTTTTT. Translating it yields CASSRRGGTRGTGELFF.

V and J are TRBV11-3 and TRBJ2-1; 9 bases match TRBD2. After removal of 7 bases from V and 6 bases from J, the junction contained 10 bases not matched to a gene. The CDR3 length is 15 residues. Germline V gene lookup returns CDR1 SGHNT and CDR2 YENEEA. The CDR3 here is CASNTFGLASNEQFF. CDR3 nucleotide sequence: TGTGCCAGCAACACTTTTGGACTAGCGTCCAATGAGCAGTTCTTC.

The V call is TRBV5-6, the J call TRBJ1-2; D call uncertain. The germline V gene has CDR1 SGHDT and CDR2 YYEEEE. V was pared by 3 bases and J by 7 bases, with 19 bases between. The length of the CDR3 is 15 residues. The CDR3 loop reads CASSSRRGRSGGYTF. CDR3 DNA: TGTGCCAGCAGCTCCCGCCGAGGGAGGTCGGGTGGCTACACCTTC.

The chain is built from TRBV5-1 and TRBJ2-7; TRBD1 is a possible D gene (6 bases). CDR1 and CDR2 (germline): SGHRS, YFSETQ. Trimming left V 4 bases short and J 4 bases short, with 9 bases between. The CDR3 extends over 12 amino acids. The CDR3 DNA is TGCGCCAGCAGCCCTACAGGGTACGAGCAGTACTTC. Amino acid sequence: CASSPTGYEQYF.

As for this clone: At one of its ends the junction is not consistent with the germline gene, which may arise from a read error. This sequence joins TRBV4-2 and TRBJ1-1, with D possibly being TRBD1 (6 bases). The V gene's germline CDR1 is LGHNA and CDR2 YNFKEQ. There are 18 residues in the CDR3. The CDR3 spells CASSREPQGSSLDTEDFF. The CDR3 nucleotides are TGTGCCAGCAGCCGCGAACCACAGGGTAGTTCATTGGACACTGAAGATTTCTTT.

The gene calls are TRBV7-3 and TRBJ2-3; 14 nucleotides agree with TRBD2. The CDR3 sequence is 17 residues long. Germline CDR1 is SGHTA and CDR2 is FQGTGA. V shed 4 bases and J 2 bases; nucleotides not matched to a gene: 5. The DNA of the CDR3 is TGTGCCAGCAGCTCTCAGGGACTAGCGGGAGTCACAGATACGCAGTATTTT. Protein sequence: CASSSQGLAGVTDTQYF.

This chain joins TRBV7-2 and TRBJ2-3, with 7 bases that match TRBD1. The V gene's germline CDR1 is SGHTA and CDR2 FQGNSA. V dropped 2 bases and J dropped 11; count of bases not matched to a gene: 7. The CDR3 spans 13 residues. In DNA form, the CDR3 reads TGTGCCAGCAGCTTAATTGACGGGACAGTGCAGTATTTT. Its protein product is CASSLIDGTVQYF.

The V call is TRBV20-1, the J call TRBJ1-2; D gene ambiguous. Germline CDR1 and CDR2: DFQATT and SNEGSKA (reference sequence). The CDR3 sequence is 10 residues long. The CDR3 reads CIATNYGYTF. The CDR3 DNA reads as TGCATAGCGACTAACTATGGCTACACCTTC.

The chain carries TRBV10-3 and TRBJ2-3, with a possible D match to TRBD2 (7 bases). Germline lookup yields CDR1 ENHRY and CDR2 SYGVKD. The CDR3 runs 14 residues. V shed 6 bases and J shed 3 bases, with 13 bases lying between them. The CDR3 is CAIRSGGATDTQYF. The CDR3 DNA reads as TGTGCCATCAGGTCTGGGGGGGCGACAGATACGCAGTATTTT.

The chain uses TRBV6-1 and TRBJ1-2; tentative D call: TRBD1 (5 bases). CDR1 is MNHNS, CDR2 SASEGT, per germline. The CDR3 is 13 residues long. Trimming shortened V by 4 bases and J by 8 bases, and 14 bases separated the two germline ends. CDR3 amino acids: CASSVKHSGGYTF. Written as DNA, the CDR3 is TGTGCCAGCAGTGTTAAACATTCAGGGGGCTACACCTTC.

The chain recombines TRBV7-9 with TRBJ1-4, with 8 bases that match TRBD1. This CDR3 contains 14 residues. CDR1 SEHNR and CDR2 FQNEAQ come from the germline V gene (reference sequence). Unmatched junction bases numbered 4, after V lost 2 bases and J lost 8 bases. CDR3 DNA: TGTGCCAGCAGCTTACAGGGGGCGGAAGAAAAACTGTTTTTT. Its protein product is CASSLQGAEEKLFF. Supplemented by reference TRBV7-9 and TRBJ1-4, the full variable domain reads DTGVSQNPRHKITKRGQNVTFRCDPISEHNRLYWYRQTLGQGPEFLTYFQNEAQLEKSRLLSDRFSAERPKGSFSTLEIQRTEQGDSAMYLCASSLQGAEEKLFFGSGTQLSVL.

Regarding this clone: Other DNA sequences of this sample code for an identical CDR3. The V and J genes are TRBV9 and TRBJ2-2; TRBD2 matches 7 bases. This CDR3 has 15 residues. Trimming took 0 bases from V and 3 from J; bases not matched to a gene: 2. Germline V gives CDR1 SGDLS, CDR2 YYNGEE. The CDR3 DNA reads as TGTGCCAGCAGCGTAGCGGGGGGAGACACCGGGGAGCTGTTTTTT. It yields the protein CASSVAGGDTGELFF.

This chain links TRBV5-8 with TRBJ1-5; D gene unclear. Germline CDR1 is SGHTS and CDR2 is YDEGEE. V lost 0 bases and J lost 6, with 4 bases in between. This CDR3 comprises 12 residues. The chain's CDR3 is CASSLDRQPQHF. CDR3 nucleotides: TGTGCCAGCAGCTTGGATCGTCAGCCCCAGCATTTT.

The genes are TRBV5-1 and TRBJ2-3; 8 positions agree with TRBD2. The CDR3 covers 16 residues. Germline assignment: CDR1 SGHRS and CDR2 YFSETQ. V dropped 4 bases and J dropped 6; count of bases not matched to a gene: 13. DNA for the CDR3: TGCGCCAGCAGCCCGACGGGGGGGCGTTTTTCCGATACGCAGTATTTT. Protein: CASSPTGGRFSDTQYF.